This note documents a single T cell receptor beta chain sequence. Its specific antigen is unknown. Base-call qualities are not available, and no considerably larger clone is one nucleotide away. The record originates from a study of shared clonotypes between healthy human individuals (dated by TCRdb to 2020 to 2021). Broadly, across the study: Two women and a few men aged 18 to 49 years were included in the cohort. Per donor, three plates each were used for CD4 naive and CD4 memory, two for CD8 naive, and one for CD8 memory. Blood TCR repertoires of five healthy adults were deeply sequenced to estimate repertoire size and the extent of clonotype sharing between individuals. To increase sequencing depth and limit assay-specific biases, different laboratories used diverse techniques to prepare libraries and sequence TCR repertoires. Between about 0.9 and 10 billion PBMCs per donor were obtained by leukapheresis.

TCR CDR3 regions were amplified from genomic DNA by multiplex PCR using the deep immunoSEQ assay. Extracted genomic DNA from each cell subset was spread evenly across all wells of several immunoSEQ 96-well plates, with each plate serving as a replicate. Each replicate PCR for sorted subsets received approximately 220 ng genomic DNA, equal to about 30,000 T cell genomes. The purified libraries were quantified using a Qubit 3.0 fluorometer, sized with a Bioanalyzer 2100, and then quantified again using the KAPA Library Quantification kit. Every immunoSEQ 96-well plate was sequenced on a dedicated single-read 150-cycle Illumina NextSeq 550 flow cell. As for the authors' bioinformatics: Because only junctional sequences without quality scores were contained in the immunoSEQ output, filtering matching that applied to full-length reads could not be performed. Sequences were annotated with PyIR, a Python wrapper for IgBLAST v1.9, and V/J genes and CDR3 were assigned using IMGT germline references. Reads were removed for weak V/J assignments (E-value above 1e-6), missing CDR3, stop codons, out-of-frame junctions, or ambiguous translated residues. V3J clonotypes were defined as sequences sharing an identical inferred V gene, J gene, and CDR3 amino acid sequence. Percentage overlap between repertoires was computed as shared unique clonotypes divided by the size of the smaller repertoire. Richness of each repertoire was evaluated using RTK rarefaction, the Chao1 estimator, and Recon v2.1 estimates of unobserved clonotypes. Generation probabilities for all TCRbeta clonotypes obtained by the gDNA method from a handful of donors were computed using OLGA. In TCRdb, the immuneACCESS table is reduced to in-frame sequences with V and J assigned. These tables do not hold every clone; where another copy was compared, an unresolved V gene accounts for under half, and the others remain unexplained. V, J and clone size derive from that table, while D and trimming were established from the DNA sequence. The sample table holds around 2.1 million clones, of which around 93% were seen once. Clones ranked in the top ten supply 1.5% to 2% of the sample.

CD8 naive samples were obtained by positive selection for CCR7 among CD45RO-negative cells, yielding a CD45RA+CCR7+ population from which TemRA cells were excluded. Donors were healthy HIV-negative adults with no recently reported acute infections or vaccinations. Every donor was a Caucasian adult living in Nashville, Tennessee, USA. Blood was collected by leukapheresis, and PBMCs were isolated by Ficoll-Histopaque density gradient centrifugation and then cryopreserved in liquid nitrogen vapor phase. Analytical flow cytometry was used to check the purity and quantity of every magnetically sorted T cell population. Genomic DNA was isolated from every sorted fraction and measured by UV absorbance on a Nanodrop 2000c. Study-wide conclusions, independent of this receptor: The small number of donors limited the genetic and exposure-history diversity represented. Sharing across a few donors was observed for about 5% of naive CD4, 3% to 3.5% of naive CD8, roughly 2.3% of memory CD4, and roughly 0.4% of memory CD8 clonotypes. Clonotypes shared by all four sorted-subset donors showed higher generation probabilities than non-shared clonotypes. Only blood was sampled, and tissue TCR repertoires likely differ from those in blood. Naive subsets generally had larger estimated clonotype richness than memory subsets did. Based on pairwise subsampling, the degree of clonotype sharing among donors was expected to be affected by sequencing depth. Rarefaction of sorted-subset datasets indicated incomplete sequencing despite the large sequencing depth.

The germline V gene gives CDR1 as SGDLS and CDR2 as YYNGEE. The CDR3 numbers 16 residues from cysteine through phenylalanine. The retained sequence is limited to the CDR3, 48 bases, with the frame set at the first base. Deletion took 4 bases off V and 0 bases off J, with a span of 13 bases between the germline ends. This TCR was sampled from a man younger than 35 in good health. Some clones in this sample may be carry-over from other donors' samples. Sequencing was performed on naive CD8+ T cells from PBMCs. This specimen's cell subset or site label, interpreted: CD45RA+CCR7+. The chain is encoded by TRBV9 joined to TRBJ2-2; the D element might be TRBD1 or TRBD2, as each aligns at 5 bases. The DNA is TGTGCCAGCAGCTCTCGGGACGGTGCGAACACCGGGGAGCTGTTTTTT. This yields the protein CASSSRDGANTGELFF.